The clone carrying this T cell receptor beta chain was picked up a small number of times. The germline V gene has CDR1 LNHNV and CDR2 YYDKDF (reference sequence). The CDR3 has 14 residues. With 3 bases clipped from V and 3 bases from J, the junction kept 3 bases outside the gene matches. The data belong to a study of T cells of healthy individuals. From the 5' RACE reads, TCRdb called clonotypes with MiXCR, one entry per CDR3 protein. Of around 98,000 distinct CDR3 sequences listed, around 17% are singletons. The genes are TRBV15 and TRBJ2-7; TRBD1 matches at 9 bases. The source of this sequence is a human donor in good health. This CDR3 is CATSRTGGSYEQYF. The CDR3 DNA follows: TGTGCCACCAGCAGGACAGGGGGAAGCTACGAGCAGTACTTC.